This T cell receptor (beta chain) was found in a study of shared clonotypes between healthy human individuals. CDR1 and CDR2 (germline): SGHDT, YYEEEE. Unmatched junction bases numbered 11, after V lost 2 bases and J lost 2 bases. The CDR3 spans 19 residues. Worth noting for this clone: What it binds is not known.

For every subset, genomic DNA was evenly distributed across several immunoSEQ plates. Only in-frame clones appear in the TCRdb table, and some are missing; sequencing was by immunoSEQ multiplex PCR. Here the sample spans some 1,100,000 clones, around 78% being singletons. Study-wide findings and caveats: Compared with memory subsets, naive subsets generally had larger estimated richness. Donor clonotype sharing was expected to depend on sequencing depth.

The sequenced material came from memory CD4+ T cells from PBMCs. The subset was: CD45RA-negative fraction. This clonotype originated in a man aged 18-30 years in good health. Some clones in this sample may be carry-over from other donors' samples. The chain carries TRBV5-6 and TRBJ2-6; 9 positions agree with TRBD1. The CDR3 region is CASSFGRGTGSAGANVLTF. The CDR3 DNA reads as TGTGCCAGCAGCTTTGGTAGGGGGACAGGGTCGGCTGGGGCCAACGTCCTGACTTTC.